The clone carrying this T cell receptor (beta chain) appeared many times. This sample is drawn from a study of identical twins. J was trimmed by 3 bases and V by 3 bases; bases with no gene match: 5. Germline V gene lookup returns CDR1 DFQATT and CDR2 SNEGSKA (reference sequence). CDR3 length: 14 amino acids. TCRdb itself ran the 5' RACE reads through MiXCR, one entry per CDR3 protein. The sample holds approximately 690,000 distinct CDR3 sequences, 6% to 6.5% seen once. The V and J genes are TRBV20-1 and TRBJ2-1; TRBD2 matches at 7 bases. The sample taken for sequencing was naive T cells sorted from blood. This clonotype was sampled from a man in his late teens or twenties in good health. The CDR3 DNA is TGCAGTGCTAGCACCGGGACTAACTACAATGAGCAGTTCTTC. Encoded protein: CSASTGTNYNEQFF.